This paragraph reports one TCR beta chain. Its antigen is not known. Other DNA sequences of this sample code for an identical CDR3. This sample is part of a study of shared clonotypes between healthy human individuals. Terminally differentiated effector memory CD45RA+ cells were left out of the naive CD8 fraction, which was CD45RO-negative and positively selected for CCR7. Donation came from healthy HIV-negative adults that had no recent acute infections or vaccinations. All of the donors resided in Nashville, Tennessee, and each was a Caucasian adult. Trimming stripped 4 bases from V and 5 bases from J, with 6 bases between. CDR3 length equals 11 residues. CDR1 is SGDLS and CDR2 is YYNGEE in the germline V gene. Every subset had its genomic DNA shared out evenly among several immunoSEQ plates. Only in-frame clones appear in the TCRdb table, and some are missing; sequencing was by immunoSEQ multiplex PCR. The sample yields about 700,000 clones, about 91% seen once.

Study findings and constraints: Naive CD4 clonotypes overlapped across a handful of donors at approximately 5%.

The TCR comes from a young man in good health. The chain has TRBV9 and TRBJ1-1; D uncertain. The specimen sequenced was naive CD8+ T cells sorted from blood. The CDR3 coding sequence is TGTGCCAGCAGCCCGAGAACTGAAGCTTTCTTT. Encoded protein: CASSPRTEAFF.